A selection of T cell receptor beta chains follows, all from one sample in a study of T cells in Graves' hyperthyroidism and ophthalmopathy. TCRdb re-called the multiplex PCR reads with MiXCR, one entry per CDR3 protein. The table lists around 560,000 distinct CDR3 sequences, approximately 16% of them singletons. What was sequenced was blood. These receptors came from a woman aged 18-30 years with Graves' hyperthyroidism. Each CDR3 is given with its conserved first and last residue. Each record gives: D gene, V gene, clone size, J gene, CDR3 DNA, CDR3 protein. The D gene is left open where the match is weak. Clone size is stated in some rows and not others, as once, few, many or a class when expanded.

>.|TRBV27|once|TRBJ2-3
TGTGCCAGCAGTTTATACGAGGGAGATACGCAGTATTTT
CASSLYEGDTQYF
>TRBD2|TRBV13|many|TRBJ2-3
TGTGCCAGCAGCTTGGGGACTGGGCTAGCGGGAGTAAGAACGCAGTATTTT
CASSLGTGLAGVRTQYF
>TRBD1|TRBV2|few|TRBJ2-7
TGTGCCTCAGGGGGCAGGAGCGTTTCCTACGAGCAGTACTTC
CASGGRSVSYEQYF
>TRBD1|TRBV7-9|.|TRBJ2-2
TGTGCCAGCAGCTTGGGAGCCGGGACAGGGGCCTTCACCGGGGAGCTGTTTTTT
CASSLGAGTGAFTGELFF
>.|TRBV20-1|few|TRBJ2-2
TGCAGTGCTAGGAGACAGGCGAACACCGGGGAGCTGTTTTTT
CSARRQANTGELFF
>TRBD1|TRBV7-8|many|TRBJ1-5
TGTGCCAGCAGCGTACAGGGGGCCTGGCAGCCCCAGCATTTT
CASSVQGAWQPQHF
>TRBD2|TRBV11-2|many|TRBJ2-7
TGTGCCACGGGGCGGGGGGCTTCCTACGAGCAGTACTTC
CATGRGASYEQYF
>.|TRBV4-1|few|TRBJ1-5
TGCGCCAGCAGCCAAGGGATAGGGGTTTACCAGCCCCAGCATTTT
CASSQGIGVYQPQHF
>TRBD1|TRBV5-1|.|TRBJ1-2
TGCGCCAGCAGCTCGACAGGGGATAGGGATGGCTACACCTTC
CASSSTGDRDGYTF
>.|TRBV20-1|few|TRBJ1-5
TGCAGTGCTGGGGGGGGTCGGTATCAGCCCCAGCATTTT
CSAGGGRYQPQHF
>.|TRBV15|many|TRBJ2-7
TGTGCCACCAGCAGCCTTAAATCATACGAGCAGTACTTC
CATSSLKSYEQYF
>.|TRBV20-1|many|TRBJ2-7
TGCAGTGCACCCAAGGGGTACGAGCAGTACTTC
CSAPKGYEQYF
>TRBD2|TRBV10-3|.|TRBJ2-7
TGTGCCATCAGTGACGTCCTAGCGGGAGGGCCGAGCGAGCAGTACTTC
CAISDVLAGGPSEQYF
>.|TRBV5-6|many|TRBJ1-1
TGTGCCAGCAGCGCGAACACTGAAGCTTTCTTT
CASSANTEAFF
>TRBD1|TRBV11-2|many|TRBJ1-2
TGTGCCAGCAGCTTAGGTACAGGGGCCTATGGCTACACCTTC
CASSLGTGAYGYTF
>.|TRBV5-1|.|TRBJ1-1
TGCGCCAGCAGCCGGTTTTTACAGGGTACGAACACTGAAGCTTTCTTT
CASSRFLQGTNTEAFF
>.|TRBV20-1|few|TRBJ1-6
TGCAGTGCTAGAGATTTGATGGGGGGCGATCATTCACCCCTCCACTTT
CSARDLMGGDHSPLHF
>.|TRBV2|many|TRBJ2-3
TGTGCCAGCAGTGAAGGAGGGGCGGATACGCAGTATTTT
CASSEGGADTQYF
>TRBD1|TRBV15|.|TRBJ2-1
TGTGCCACCAGCCGTACCGGGACAGGACGCTATGAGCAGTTCTTC
CATSRTGTGRYEQFF
>.|TRBV4-1|few|TRBJ1-2
TGCGCCAGCAGCCAAGGCGCAGGGGAGAGTGGCTATGGCTACACCTTC
CASSQGAGESGYGYTF